There are many counts of the clone carrying this TCR beta chain. Its specificity is unknown. Then a second PCR, running about 6 to 12 cycles, was carried out with a sample-barcoded 5' primer and a J-beta primer mix. Via MiXCR, TCRdb re-called the 5' RACE reads, giving one row per CDR3 protein. The sample has approximately 960,000 distinct CDR3 sequences; about 29% are singletons. The data are from a study of blood T cells in healthy people across ages. Overall study results and limits: Diversity was estimated from one million T cells, and these estimates were considered underestimates.

Germline V gene data show CDR1 as SNHLY and CDR2 as FYNNEI. Trimming shortened V by 6 bases and J by 3 bases, and 14 bases separated the two germline ends. The CDR3 consists of 14 residues. The data also belong to a second study, concerning T cells of mothers and their children.

V usage is TRBV2 and J usage is TRBJ2-5; a weak D match, TRBD1 (5 bases). Sequences were obtained from blood. The sequence came from a woman in her thirties or forties in good health. The CDR3 reads CASSARQIEETQYF. The CDR3 DNA is TGTGCCAGCAGCGCAAGACAGATCGAAGAGACCCAGTACTTC.